This T cell receptor beta chain was observed in a study of shared clonotypes between healthy human individuals. The table came from immunoSEQ multiplex PCR; TCRdb's copy has only in-frame clones and leaves some out. The sample consists of 2 million to 2.5 million clones, roughly 94% of them appearing once. Regarding this clone: Its antigen is not known.

Naive CD8 populations comprised CD45RO-negative cells positively selected for CCR7, excluding terminally differentiated effector memory CD45RA+ cells. General observations from the study: Clonotypes shared by all four sorted-subset donors had higher generation probabilities than non-shared clonotypes. Between a few donors, naive CD4 clonotypes were shared at a level of about 5%.

Sequencing input: naive CD8+ T cells sorted from blood. The clonotype was recovered from a man younger than 35 in good health.

The CDR3 region is CASSQDVYPDYNSPLHF. The CDR3 bases are TGCGCCAGCAGCCAAGATGTTTACCCCGACTATAATTCACCCCTCCACTTT. The chain has TRBV4-3 and TRBJ1-6, with D unclear. CDR3 length: 17 residues. Trimming took off 0 bases at V and 3 bases at J, with 12 bases between the two ends. From germline, CDR1 is LGHNA and CDR2 YSLEER.